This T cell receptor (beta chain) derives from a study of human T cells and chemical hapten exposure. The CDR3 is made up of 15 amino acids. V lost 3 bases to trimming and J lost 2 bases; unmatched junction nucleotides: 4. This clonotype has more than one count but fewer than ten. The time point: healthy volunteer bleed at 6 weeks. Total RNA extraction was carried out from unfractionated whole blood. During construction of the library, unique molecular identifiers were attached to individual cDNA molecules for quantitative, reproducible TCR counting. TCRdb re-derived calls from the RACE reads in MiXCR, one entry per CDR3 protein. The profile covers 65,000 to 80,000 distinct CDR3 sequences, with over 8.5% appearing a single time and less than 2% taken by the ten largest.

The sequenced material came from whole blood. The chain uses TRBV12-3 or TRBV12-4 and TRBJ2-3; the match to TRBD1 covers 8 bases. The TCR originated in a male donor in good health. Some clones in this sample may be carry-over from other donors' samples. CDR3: CASSLGRGPTDTQYF. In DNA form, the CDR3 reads TGTGCCAGCAGTTTGGGCAGGGGGCCCACAGATACGCAGTATTTT.